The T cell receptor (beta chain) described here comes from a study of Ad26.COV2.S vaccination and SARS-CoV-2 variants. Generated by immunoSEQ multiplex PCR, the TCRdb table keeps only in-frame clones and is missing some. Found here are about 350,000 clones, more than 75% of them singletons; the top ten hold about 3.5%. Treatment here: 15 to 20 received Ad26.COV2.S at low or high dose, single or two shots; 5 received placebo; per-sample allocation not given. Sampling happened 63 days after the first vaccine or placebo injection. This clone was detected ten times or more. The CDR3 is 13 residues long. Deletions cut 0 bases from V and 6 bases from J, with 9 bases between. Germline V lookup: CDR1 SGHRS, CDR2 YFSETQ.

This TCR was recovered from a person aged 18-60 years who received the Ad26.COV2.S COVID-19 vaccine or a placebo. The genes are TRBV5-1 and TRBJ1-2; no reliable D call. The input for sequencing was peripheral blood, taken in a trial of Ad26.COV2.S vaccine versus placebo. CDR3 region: CASSLEGSNGYTF. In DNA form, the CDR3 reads TGCGCCAGCAGCTTGGAAGGGTCCAATGGCTACACCTTC.